These 2 T cell receptor beta chains originate from one sample sequenced in a study of T cells after yellow fever vaccination. TCRdb reprocessed the 5' RACE reads with MiXCR, giving one entry per CDR3 protein. Seen here are 450,000 to 650,000 distinct CDR3 sequences, 20% to 25% observed once, and the top ten hold around 16%. Here the sequenced sample was PBMCs, taken 20 to 25 days after the first yellow fever vaccination. The receptor set was obtained from a man between 18 and 35 years old who received the YFV17D yellow fever vaccine.

The chain joins TRBV5-1 to TRBJ1-6; D uncertain. CDR1 SGHRS and CDR2 YFSETQ come from the germline V gene. Trimming removed 4 bases from V and 9 bases from J, with 14 bases in between. This CDR3 spans 14 amino acids. The CDR3 bases are TGCGCCAGCAGCCCCGACCGCCCGGGTTCACCCCTCCACTTT. This gives the protein CASSPDRPGSPLHF.

This chain links TRBV11-2 with TRBJ2-2; 11 bases line up with TRBD2. Looked up from germline, CDR1 is SGHAT and CDR2 is FQNNGV. Trimming cost V 3 bases and J 0 bases; bases outside gene matches: 6. The CDR3 contains 18 residues. The CDR3 DNA reads as TGTGCCAGCAGCTTTCGGCTAGCGGGGGGTACGAACACCGGGGAGCTGTTTTTT. Protein: CASSFRLAGGTNTGELFF.